The 11 T cell receptor beta chains listed next were all sequenced from one sample in a study of T cell changes during pregnancy in multiple sclerosis. The assay was immunoSEQ multiplex PCR, and TCRdb's table has in-frame clones only and misses some. The sample has tens of thousands of clones; about nine tenths are singletons. The sequencing here drew on CD4+ T cells from peripheral blood mononuclear cells, taken after pregnancy. The receptors derive from a female donor in good health, enrolled as a control in a pregnancy study.

This rearrangement joins TRBV9 to TRBJ2-3, with D uncertain. The ends were cut back, 1 base at V and 4 bases at J, with 10 bases in the middle. The CDR3 has 14 amino acids. The germline V gene has CDR1 SGDLS and CDR2 YYNGEE. CDR3 sequence (DNA): TGTGCCAGCAGCGTATCCCTTATAGCAGATACGCAGTATTTT. Protein product: CASSVSLIADTQYF.

The gene calls are TRBV6-6 and TRBJ1-2, with a weak D call TRBD1 (6 bases). The V end lost 4 bases, the J end lost 4 bases, and 7 bases lay between the germline ends. Germline V gene lookup returns CDR1 MNHNY and CDR2 SVGAGI (reference sequence). CDR3 length equals 12 residues. The CDR3 nucleotides read TGTGCCAGCAGTTCGGACAGCTATGGCTACACCTTC. Translated: CASSSDSYGYTF.

The CDR3, as DNA: TGTGCCAGCAGCGAAATTATCGGGACTAGCGGGGGAGGGAATGAGCAGTTCTTC. Translation: CASSEIIGTSGGGNEQFF. The chain has TRBV7-9 and TRBJ2-1; 14 positions match TRBD2. The CDR3 is 18 amino acids. V dropped 5 bases and J dropped 7; count of bases not matched to a gene: 13. CDR1 is SEHNR and CDR2 is FQNEAQ in the germline V gene (reference sequence). Full variable domain (remainder filled in from reference TRBV7-9 and TRBJ2-1): DTGVSQNPRHKITKRGQNVTFRCDPISEHNRLYWYRQTLGQGPEFLTYFQNEAQLEKSRLLSDRFSAERPKGSFSTLEIQRTEQGDSAMYLCASSEIIGTSGGGNEQFFGPGTRLTVL.

This rearrangement joins TRBV18 to TRBJ2-2; TRBD2 matches 11 bases. Germline-derived CDR1 and CDR2 are KGHSH and LQKENI. The trim removed 6 bases at V and 0 bases at J, leaving 9 bases unmatched. There are 18 residues in the CDR3. CDR3 sequence (DNA): TGTGCCAGCTCGCCTACTAGCGGGGGTCCAACGAACACCGGGGAGCTGTTTTTT. Translated, it gives CASSPTSGGPTNTGELFF. Full variable domain (remainder filled in from reference TRBV18 and TRBJ2-2): NAGVMQNPRHLVRRRGQEARLRCSPMKGHSHVYWYRQLPEEGLKFMVYLQKENIIDESGMPKERFSAEFPKEGPSILRIQQVVRGDSAAYFCASSPTSGGPTNTGELFFGEGSRLTVL.

This clone was recorded a few times. The chain recombines TRBV6-1 with TRBJ1-3; D may be TRBD1 (5 bases). This CDR3 is built from 14 residues. CDR1 and CDR2 (germline): MNHNS, SASEGT. Trimming pared 6 bases from V and 1 base from J, leaving 10 bases between. CDR3 nucleotides: TGTGCCAGCAGGTTAGGGGCGTCTGGAAACACCATATATTTT. Its translation: CASRLGASGNTIYF.

The chain couples TRBV18 to TRBJ2-7, with 7 bases matching TRBD1. The J segment lost 1 base and the V segment lost 3 bases, leaving 3 bases of the junction unmatched. This CDR3 comprises 14 residues. CDR1 KGHSH and CDR2 LQKENI come from the germline V gene. CDR3 loop: CASSPETGSYEQYF. Here the CDR3 DNA reads TGTGCCAGCTCACCGGAGACAGGGTCCTACGAGCAGTACTTC. The full variable domain, with the rest looked up from reference TRBV18 and TRBJ2-7, is NAGVMQNPRHLVRRRGQEARLRCSPMKGHSHVYWYRQLPEEGLKFMVYLQKENIIDESGMPKERFSAEFPKEGPSILRIQQVVRGDSAAYFCASSPETGSYEQYFGPGTRLTVT.

The CDR3 bases are TGTGCCAGCAGCGCTTCCTCTGACAGAGTGAGTTCACCCCTCCACTTT. Protein sequence: CASSASSDRVSSPLHF. The chain combines TRBV9 with TRBJ1-6; perhaps TRBD1 as D (5 bases). The CDR3 sequence is 16 residues long. Trimming took off 3 bases at V and 9 bases at J, with 19 bases between the two ends. The germline V gene has CDR1 SGDLS and CDR2 YYNGEE.

V usage is TRBV18 and J usage is TRBJ1-4, with TRBD1 as a possible D gene (5 bases). With 2 bases removed from V and 8 bases from J, the gap between germline ends came to 9 bases. Germline V gene sequence: CDR1 KGHSH, CDR2 LQKENI. CDR3 length equals 13 residues. CDR3 in amino acids: CASSPYDSEKLFF. CDR3 nucleotides: TGTGCCAGCTCACCATACGACAGCGAAAAACTGTTTTTT. Filled out from reference TRBV18 and TRBJ1-4, the complete variable domain reads NAGVMQNPRHLVRRRGQEARLRCSPMKGHSHVYWYRQLPEEGLKFMVYLQKENIIDESGMPKERFSAEFPKEGPSILRIQQVVRGDSAAYFCASSPYDSEKLFFGSGTQLSVL.

The CDR3 reads CATMGGSLAQPQHF. The CDR3 nucleotides read TGTGCCACCATGGGGGGAAGTCTTGCTCAGCCCCAGCATTTT. The chain combines TRBV19 with TRBJ1-5, with D perhaps matching TRBD1 (5 bases). The length of the CDR3 is 14 residues. V lost 10 bases to trimming and J lost 6 bases, with 19 bases between them. Germline lookup yields CDR1 LNHDA and CDR2 SQIVND (reference sequence).

The chain joins TRBV7-3 to TRBJ2-7; D is uncertain. The CDR3 totals 10 residues. In germline, CDR1 is SGHTA, CDR2 FQGTGA. Trimming removed 5 bases from V and 5 bases from J, with 4 bases in between. The CDR3 region is CASSGDEQYF. The CDR3 region has the DNA TGTGCCAGCAGCGGAGACGAGCAGTACTTC.

CDR3 region: CASRGGQGSYEQYF. The CDR3 region has the DNA TGTGCCAGCCGGGGGGGACAGGGATCCTACGAGCAGTACTTC. The chain employs TRBV18 and TRBJ2-7; weak D call: TRBD1 (9 bases). This CDR3 is 14 amino acids long. Trimming stripped 8 bases from V and 1 base from J, with 15 bases between. Germline CDR1 is KGHSH and CDR2 is LQKENI.